Following are 31 T cell receptor beta chains from one sample sequenced in a study of metastatic and nonmetastatic thyroid tumors. Using MiXCR, TCRdb reanalyzed the PCR reads. The sample includes 40,000 to 50,000 clones, over 10% of them seen just once. Every patient was untreated before thyroid surgery. Material for sequencing was blood. These receptors all stem from a male donor with papillary thyroid cancer or a benign thyroid nodule (not recorded which). Some clones in this sample may be carry-over from other donors' samples.

Many counts were recorded for this clone. A read error is possible here, since a much larger clone lies one base away. V is TRBV6-1 and J is TRBJ1-5; D unclear. The length of the CDR3 is 12 residues. CDR1 MNHNS and CDR2 SASEGT come from the germline V gene. The V gene lost 10 bases and the J gene lost 7 bases, with 14 bases spanning the gap. The DNA for the CDR3 is TGTGCCAACAGCCCGGTAAACCAGCCCCAGCATTTT. It codes for CANSPVNQPQHF.

This clone occurred many times. This specimen includes other DNA sequences encoding the same CDR3. CDR3 nucleotides: TGTGCCAGCAGCTCCGACTATAATTCACCCCTCCACTTT. Its translation: CASSSDYNSPLHF. V usage is TRBV7-2 and J usage is TRBJ1-6, with D unresolved. From germline, CDR1 is SGHTA and CDR2 FQGNSA. The V end lost 4 bases, the J end lost 3 bases, and 4 bases lay between the germline ends. The CDR3 contains 13 residues.

This clone was recorded many times. The genes are TRBV11-2 and TRBJ1-2, with 8 positions matching TRBD1. The germline CDR1 and CDR2 sequences are SGHAT and FQNNGV. V lost 8 bases and J lost 1; bases outside the gene matches: 9. The CDR3 runs 15 residues. The CDR3: CASATGTGINYGYTF. The DNA of the CDR3 is TGTGCCAGCGCAACCGGGACAGGAATTAACTATGGCTACACCTTC.

This clone was observed many times. The V gene is TRBV7-2, the J gene TRBJ1-1, with D unclear. Per germline, CDR1 SGHTA and CDR2 FQGNSA. The CDR3 loop spans 11 amino acids. Trimming took off 1 base at V and 10 bases at J, with 7 bases between the two ends. The CDR3 reads CASSLGVSAFF. DNA for the CDR3: TGTGCCAGCAGCTTAGGGGTTTCAGCTTTCTTT.

This sequence joins TRBV6-1 and TRBJ2-1, with 11 nucleotides matching TRBD1. V dropped 4 bases and J dropped 8; count of bases not matched to a gene: 4. This CDR3 contains 14 residues. Germline V gene lookup returns CDR1 MNHNS and CDR2 SASEGT. The chain's CDR3 is CASSGTGGEDEQFF. CDR3 coding DNA: TGTGCCAGCAGTGGGACAGGGGGCGAAGATGAGCAGTTCTTC.

This clone was detected ten times or more. The CDR3 sequence: CAWGMTYEQYF. For the CDR3, the DNA is TGTGCCTGGGGGATGACCTACGAGCAGTACTTC. V and J are TRBV30 and TRBJ2-7, with D hard to call. Trimming pared 5 bases from V and 2 bases from J, leaving 7 bases between. CDR1 is GTSNPN, CDR2 SVGIG, per germline (reference sequence). CDR3 length equals 11 residues.

This clone has a count of ten or more. The chain couples TRBV11-2 to TRBJ1-2; D is unresolved. Trimming left V 7 bases short and J 8 bases short, with 14 bases between. From germline, CDR1 is SGHAT and CDR2 FQNNGV. This CDR3 is 12 amino acids long. The CDR3 is CASTNVGRGYTF. The CDR3 DNA follows: TGTGCCAGCACTAACGTAGGGCGAGGCTACACCTTC.

This clone occurred many times. The rearrangement links TRBV4-3 to TRBJ2-7; D tentatively fits TRBD1 or TRBD2 (5 bases each). The germline V gene has CDR1 LGHNA and CDR2 YSLEER. Trimming removed 0 bases from V and 0 bases from J, with 6 bases in between. The CDR3 runs 14 residues. The CDR3 loop is CASSQDGTSYEQYF. The CDR3, as DNA: TGCGCCAGCAGCCAAGACGGGACCTCCTACGAGCAGTACTTC.

This clone has a count of ten or more. Other DNA sequences within the sample encode an identical CDR3. The chain uses TRBV25-1 and TRBJ2-1, with unresolved D. The CDR3 consists of 20 residues. V was cut by 6 bases and J by 3 bases, with 30 bases left in between. The V gene's germline CDR1 is MGHDK and CDR2 SYGVNS. This CDR3 is CASSPEERRALGLGYNEQFF. In DNA, the CDR3 is TGTGCCAGCAGCCCCGAGGAGAGAAGGGCTTTGGGTCTAGGCTACAATGAGCAGTTCTTC.

This clone is labeled as medium-sized. The CDR3 sequence is CASSFGEAGSEQYF. The CDR3 bases are TGTGCCAGCAGTTTTGGGGAGGCGGGAAGCGAGCAGTACTTC. V is TRBV27 and J is TRBJ2-7, with D perhaps matching TRBD2 (6 bases). The V end lost 3 bases, the J end lost 6 bases, and 15 bases lay between the germline ends. The CDR3 contains 14 residues. Germline values: CDR1 MNHEY, CDR2 SMNVEV (reference sequence).

The gene calls are TRBV18 and TRBJ2-7; 7 nucleotides match TRBD1. The V and J ends lost 0 bases and 0 bases, in that order; junction bases with no gene match: 8. CDR3 length: 17 amino acids. Germline CDR1 is KGHSH and CDR2 is LQKENI. This CDR3 reads CASSPPRQGQLSYEQYF. The CDR3, as DNA: TGTGCCAGCTCACCACCACGTCAGGGACAGCTCTCCTACGAGCAGTACTTC.

This clone was observed at least ten times. This chain joins TRBV4-3 and TRBJ1-2; TRBD1 matches 11 bases. Germline CDR1 reads LGHNA; CDR2 reads YSLEER. CDR3 length: 13 amino acids. The ends lost 4 bases at V and 8 bases at J; junction bases unmatched: 3. As DNA, the CDR3 is TGCGCCAGCAGCCCCTGGACAGGGGGCGGCTACACCTTC. Amino acids: CASSPWTGGGYTF.

This clone was recorded many times. This chain uses TRBV4-3 with TRBJ2-1; 11 nucleotides match TRBD2. The CDR3 spans 15 residues. Germline CDR1 LGHNA, CDR2 YSLEER. The J segment lost 9 bases and the V segment lost 4 bases, leaving 8 bases of the junction unmatched. CDR3 sequence: CASSPDSGRGGEQFF. CDR3 in DNA: TGCGCCAGCAGCCCTGATAGCGGGAGGGGCGGTGAGCAGTTCTTC.

As for this clone: With a much larger clone just one base away, this may be a read error. The V gene is TRBV4-1, the J gene TRBJ2-3; 14 bases agree with TRBD2. The CDR3 runs to 18 residues. CDR1 MGHRA and CDR2 YSYEKL come from the germline V gene. V lost 4 bases and J lost 7; bases outside the gene matches: 13. The CDR3: CASSRLPGTSGSAYTQYF. In nucleotides, the CDR3 is TGCGCCAGCAGCCGTCTTCCCGGGACTAGCGGGAGCGCATATACGCAGTATTTT.

This clone was recorded many times. The chain couples TRBV28 to TRBJ2-5; 12 bases map to TRBD1. The junction had 8 bases not matched to a gene; V was cut back by 4 bases and J by 5 bases. CDR3 size: 16 residues. Germline V gives CDR1 MDHEN, CDR2 SYDVKM. In DNA, the CDR3 is TGTGCCAGCAGTTCATCGGGACAGGGGGCTAGGGAGACCCAGTACTTC. It codes for CASSSSGQGARETQYF.

This clone has only a few counts. This rearrangement joins TRBV27 to TRBJ2-6; TRBD2 matches at 8 bases. The germline CDR1 and CDR2 sequences are MNHEY and SMNVEV (reference sequence). The CDR3 spans 17 residues. Unmatched junction bases numbered 12, after V lost 9 bases and J lost 2 bases. The CDR3 DNA reads as TGTGCCAGTAGCCGGGGGAGCGGGAGAACTGGGGCCAACGTCCTGACTTTC. This encodes CASSRGSGRTGANVLTF. Combining the CDR3 with reference TRBV27 and TRBJ2-6 gives the whole variable domain EAQVTQNPRYLITVTGKKLTVTCSQNMNHEYMSWYRQDPGLGLRQIYYSMNVEVTDKGDVPEGYKVSRKEKRNFPLILESPSPNQTSLYFCASSRGSGRTGANVLTFGAGSRLTVL.

This clone appeared a few times. The rearrangement links TRBV3-1 to TRBJ2-1, with TRBD2 matching over 8 bases. Germline CDR1 reads LGHDT; CDR2 reads YNNKEL (reference sequence). V was pared by 4 bases and J by 0 bases, with 2 bases of the junction left unmatched. The CDR3 loop spans 15 amino acids. CDR3 sequence (DNA): TGTGCCAGCAGCCTCCTAGCGGGCTCCTACAATGAGCAGTTCTTC. Protein product: CASSLLAGSYNEQFF.

This clone was picked up many times. The chain recombines TRBV10-3 with TRBJ2-3; 13 bases fit TRBD2. Unmatched junction bases numbered 12, after V lost 3 bases and J lost 9 bases. Germline V gene sequence: CDR1 ENHRY, CDR2 SYGVKD. The CDR3 sequence is 17 residues long. The CDR3 nucleotides read TGTGCCATCAGTGATCCGGGGAGGACTAGCGGGAGCGGAACGCAGTATTTT. Translating it yields CAISDPGRTSGSGTQYF.

This clone was counted at least ten times. The junction departs from germline at one end; a sequencing error may be responsible. At the DNA level, this CDR3 is encoded by other sequences in the same sample as well. The V and J genes are TRBV6-1 and TRBJ1-2; 10 bases match TRBD1. The CDR3 length is 16 residues. Germline loops: CDR1 MNHNS, CDR2 SASEGT. In DNA, the CDR3 is TGCGCCAGCAGCCCGACAGGGGGCCTCTCTAACTATGGCTACACCTTC. It is translated as CASSPTGGLSNYGYTF.

This clone was seen many times. This chain connects TRBV9 to TRBJ1-6; tentatively, D is TRBD1 (6 bases). From germline, CDR1 is SGDLS and CDR2 YYNGEE. Deletions cut 0 bases from V and 9 bases from J, with 13 bases between. The CDR3 extends over 15 amino acids. Here the CDR3 reads CASSVGTARGSPLHF. CDR3 coding DNA: TGTGCCAGCAGCGTAGGGACGGCCAGGGGTTCACCCCTCCACTTT.

This clone was recorded many times. The genes are TRBV2 and TRBJ2-5, with 9 bases lining up with TRBD2. V shed 6 bases, J shed 5 bases, and the junction held 7 bases outside the gene matches. This CDR3 comprises 14 residues. Germline loops: CDR1 SNHLY, CDR2 FYNNEI. The CDR3 bases are TGTGCCAGCAGGGGGGGACTAGCTGCGGAGACCCAGTACTTC. Encoded protein: CASRGGLAAETQYF.

This clone occurred a few times. The chain uses TRBV5-6 and TRBJ2-3; TRBD1 is a possible D gene (6 bases). V was shortened by 0 bases and J by 5 bases, with 7 bases between the two germline ends. The CDR3 runs 13 residues. Germline CDR1 reads SGHDT; CDR2 reads YYEEEE. The CDR3 DNA follows: TGTGCCAGCAGCTTGGGCAGGGGAGATACGCAGTATTTT. It specifies CASSLGRGDTQYF.

The J gene is TRBJ1-2, the V gene TRBV6-2 or TRBV6-3; 7 nucleotides align to TRBD1. V shed 5 bases and J 2 bases; nucleotides not matched to a gene: 5. Germline loops: CDR1 MNHEY, CDR2 SVGEGT. The CDR3 is 14 amino acids. The CDR3 loop reads CASSKTGENYGYTF. CDR3 sequence (DNA): TGTGCCAGCAGTAAAACAGGGGAAAACTATGGCTACACCTTC.

V is TRBV24-1 and J is TRBJ2-3, with 10 bases identical to TRBD2. The V gene's germline CDR1 is KGHDR and CDR2 SFDVKD. V gave up 5 bases and J gave up 3 bases; unmatched junction bases: 4. The CDR3 is 15 amino acids. The CDR3 DNA follows: TGTGCCACCAGTGCAGCTAGCGGGGGAACAGATACGCAGTATTTT. It specifies CATSAASGGTDTQYF.

This clone was counted ten times or more. The J gene is TRBJ2-3, the V gene TRBV7-2; D is undetermined. Trimming stripped 5 bases from V and 4 bases from J, with 7 bases between. This CDR3 is 12 amino acids long. Germline loops: CDR1 SGHTA, CDR2 FQGNSA. The chain's CDR3 is CASSPYSDTQYF. CDR3 nucleotides: TGTGCCAGCAGCCCTTATTCAGATACGCAGTATTTT.

In this sample, this clone turned up a few times. Possible read error: a much larger clone is one base away. At the DNA level, this CDR3 is encoded by other sequences in the same sample as well. The chain links TRBV19 to TRBJ2-3; TRBD1 matches at 7 bases. Trimming cost V 8 bases and J 6 bases; bases outside gene matches: 5. Germline V gene data show CDR1 as LNHDA and CDR2 as SQIVND (reference sequence). The CDR3 is 12 amino acids. CDR3 loop: CASRTGVDTQYF. For the CDR3, the DNA is TGTGCCAGTCGGACAGGCGTGGATACGCAGTATTTT.

This clone was counted a single time. The chain is built from TRBV3-1 and TRBJ1-1; TRBD1 might be the D (5 bases). Between the trimmed V and J ends, which lost 4 bases and 4 bases, there was a span of 16 bases. CDR3 length: 15 residues. CDR1 is LGHDT, CDR2 YNNKEL, per germline (reference sequence). This CDR3 is CASSLTGFRGTEAFF. For the CDR3, the DNA is TGTGCCAGCAGCCTCACAGGCTTTCGGGGCACTGAAGCTTTCTTT. Supplemented by reference TRBV3-1 and TRBJ1-1, the full variable domain reads DTAVSQTPKYLVTQMGNDKSIKCEQNLGHDTMYWYKQDSKKFLKIMFSYNNKELIINETVPNRFSPKSPDKAHLNLHINSLELGDSAVYFCASSLTGFRGTEAFFGQGTRLTVV.

This clone was recorded many times. V and J are TRBV11-1 and TRBJ2-1; TRBD2 matches 9 bases. Looked up from germline, CDR1 is SGHAT and CDR2 is FQDESV (reference sequence). The CDR3 sequence is 16 residues long. V gave up 6 bases and J gave up 9 bases; unmatched junction bases: 15. The CDR3: CASRIGGAGGGSEQFF. CDR3 in DNA: TGTGCCAGCAGAATCGGCGGGGCGGGAGGGGGAAGTGAGCAGTTCTTC.

Relative to its sample, this clone is large (0.1 to 1%). This sample includes further DNA sequences coding for the same CDR3. V and J are TRBV6-4 and TRBJ2-3, with TRBD2 identical over 9 bases. Losses at the gene ends were 0 bases for V and 0 bases for J; bases not matched to a gene: 1. In germline, CDR1 is MRHNA, CDR2 SNTAGT. The CDR3 length is 16 residues. The CDR3, as DNA: TGTGCCAGCAGTGACTCGGCGGGAGGGAGCACAGATACGCAGTATTTT. It specifies CASSDSAGGSTDTQYF.

This clone appeared many times. This chain uses TRBV28 with TRBJ1-4; D is undetermined. In germline, CDR1 is MDHEN, CDR2 SYDVKM. The CDR3 spans 13 residues. The V end lost 3 bases, the J end lost 6 bases, and 8 bases lay between the germline ends. CDR3: CASSLSEHEKLFF. The DNA for the CDR3 is TGTGCCAGCAGTTTGTCAGAGCATGAAAAACTGTTTTTT.

With regard to this clone: An end of the junction differs from the germline gene, which may be a read error. V and J are TRBV10-2 and TRBJ2-7, with 7 bases that match TRBD1. Germline V gene lookup returns CDR1 WSHSY and CDR2 SAAADI. CDR3 length: 14 residues. The CDR3 sequence: CASSDGQVSYEQYF. The CDR3 coding sequence is TGCGCCAGCAGTGATGGACAGGTATCCTATGAGCAGTACTTC.